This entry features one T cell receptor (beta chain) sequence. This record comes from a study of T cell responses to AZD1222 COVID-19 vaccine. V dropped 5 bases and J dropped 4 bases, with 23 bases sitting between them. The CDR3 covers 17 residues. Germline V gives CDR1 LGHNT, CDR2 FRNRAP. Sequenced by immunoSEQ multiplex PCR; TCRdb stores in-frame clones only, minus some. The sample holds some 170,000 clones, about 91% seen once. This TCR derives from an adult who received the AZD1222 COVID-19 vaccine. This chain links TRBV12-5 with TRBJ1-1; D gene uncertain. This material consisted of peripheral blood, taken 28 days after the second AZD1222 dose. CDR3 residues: CASGLRLALTRGTEAFF. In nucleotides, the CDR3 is TGTGCTAGTGGTCTTCGTCTGGCCCTTACCAGAGGCACTGAAGCTTTCTTT.